This note documents a single T cell receptor (beta chain) sequence. The antigen is unknown. Trimming cost V 3 bases and J 5 bases, with 7 bases left between them. Germline V gene sequence: CDR1 MDHEN, CDR2 SYDVKM. The CDR3 has 12 residues. This entry comes from a study of shared clonotypes between healthy human individuals. General study points: Donor clonotype sharing was expected to depend on sequencing depth. Large sequencing depth failed to make sorted-subset sequencing complete, rarefaction showed. When compared with the clonotypes that were shared by all four sorted-subset donors, the non-shared clonotypes turned out to have lower generation probabilities.

Data came from immunoSEQ multiplex PCR; TCRdb stores just in-frame clones and leaves some out. Seen here are 2 million to 2.5 million clones, over 90% observed once, and the top ten hold 0.39%. The sample consisted of naive CD4+ T cells from PBMCs. Subset reported: CD45RA+ positively selected. This chain links TRBV28 with TRBJ2-5, with D unclear. The source of this sequence is a man aged 18 to 30 in good health. Some clones in this sample may be carry-over from other donors' samples. The CDR3 DNA follows: TGTGCCAGCAGTTTTTTTAAGGAGACCCAGTACTTC. Translation gives CASSFFKETQYF.